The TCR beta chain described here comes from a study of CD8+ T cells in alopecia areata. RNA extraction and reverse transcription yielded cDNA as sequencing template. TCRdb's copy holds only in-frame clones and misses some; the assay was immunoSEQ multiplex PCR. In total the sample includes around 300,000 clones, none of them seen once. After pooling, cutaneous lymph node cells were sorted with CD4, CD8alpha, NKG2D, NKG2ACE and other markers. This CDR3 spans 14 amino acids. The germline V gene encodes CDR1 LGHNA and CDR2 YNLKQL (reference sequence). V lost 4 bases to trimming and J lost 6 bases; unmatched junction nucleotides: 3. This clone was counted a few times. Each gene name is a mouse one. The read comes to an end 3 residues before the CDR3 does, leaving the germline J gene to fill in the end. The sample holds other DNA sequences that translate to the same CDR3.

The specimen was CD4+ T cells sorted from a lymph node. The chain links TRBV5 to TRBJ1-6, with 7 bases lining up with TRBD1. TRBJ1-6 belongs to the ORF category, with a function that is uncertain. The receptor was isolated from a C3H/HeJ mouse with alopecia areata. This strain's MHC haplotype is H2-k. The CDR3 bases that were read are TGTGCCAGCAGCCCCCGACAGGGTAATTCGCCC. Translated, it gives CASSPRQGNSP. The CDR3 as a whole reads CASSPRQGNSPLYF.